These 7 T cell receptor beta chains were all obtained from the same sample, sequenced in a study of blood T cell repertoires in COVID-19. TCRdb's copy holds only in-frame clones and misses some; the assay was immunoSEQ multiplex PCR. The sample has about 130,000 clones, around 87% seen once. The specimen sequenced was peripheral blood. These receptors came from a woman between 50 and 59 years old who had recovered from COVID-19.

V and J are TRBV14 and TRBJ2-3, with 9 bases lining up with TRBD2. The CDR3 runs to 19 residues. Trimming removed 0 bases from V and 1 base from J; junction bases left unmatched: 11. The germline CDR1 and CDR2 sequences are SGHDN and FVKESK. In nucleotides, the CDR3 is TGTGCCAGCAGCCAAGACGAACGTGGCGGGGGGGCCGGCACAGATACGCAGTATTTT. Amino acids: CASSQDERGGGAGTDTQYF.

The gene calls are TRBV3-1 (or the pseudogene TRBV3-2) and TRBJ1-2, with 9 bases identical to TRBD1. The germline CDR1 and CDR2 sequences are LGHDT and YNNKEL (reference sequence). Losses at the gene ends were 0 bases for V and 0 bases for J; bases not matched to a gene: 2. The CDR3 covers 16 residues. CDR3 region: CASSQDRTGANYGYTF. CDR3 DNA sequence: TGTGCCAGCAGCCAAGACCGGACAGGGGCTAACTATGGCTACACCTTC.

This clone was seen a few times. This chain joins TRBV15 and TRBJ1-3; 8 nucleotides agree with TRBD1. V lost 2 bases, J lost 0 bases, and 3 bases stayed unmatched. The CDR3 covers 16 residues. Germline loops: CDR1 LNHNV, CDR2 YYDKDF (reference sequence). The CDR3 region is CATSRRGQGSGNTIYF. DNA of the CDR3: TGTGCCACCAGCAGACGCGGACAGGGCTCTGGAAACACCATATATTTT.

The chain links TRBV5-1 to TRBJ2-3; 13 bases agree with TRBD2. Per the germline V gene, CDR1 is SGHRS and CDR2 is YFSETQ. The CDR3 loop spans 19 amino acids. V dropped 4 bases and J dropped 1; count of bases not matched to a gene: 12. CDR3 residues: CASSLRTHGTSGGTDTQYF. The CDR3 nucleotides are TGCGCCAGCAGCCTGCGGACCCACGGGACTAGCGGGGGCACAGATACGCAGTATTTT. Full variable domain (missing parts from reference TRBV5-1 and TRBJ2-3): KAGVTQTPRYLIKTRGQQVTLSCSPISGHRSVSWYQQTPGQGLQFLFEYFSETQRNKGNFPGRFSGRQFSNSRSEMNVSTLELGDSALYLCASSLRTHGTSGGTDTQYFGPGTRLTVL.

As DNA, the CDR3 is TGTGCCAGCAGCACGGAACCAGGTATCGTCACAGATACGCAGTATTTT. Amino acids: CASSTEPGIVTDTQYF. The genes are TRBV9 and TRBJ2-3; D gene ambiguous. V lost 4 bases, J lost 2 bases, and 17 bases lay in between. The CDR3 runs to 16 residues. Germline V gene sequence: CDR1 SGDLS, CDR2 YYNGEE. The entire variable domain, with the rest obtained from reference TRBV9 and TRBJ2-3, is as follows: DSGVTQTPKHLITATGQRVTLRCSPRSGDLSVYWYQQSLDQGLQFLIQYYNGEERAKGNILERFSAQQFPDLHSELNLSSLELGDSALYFCASSTEPGIVTDTQYFGPGTRLTVL.

CDR3 amino acids: CASSSSLAESYNEQFF. CDR3 sequence (DNA): TGTGCCAGCAGCTCTTCACTAGCGGAGTCCTACAATGAGCAGTTCTTC. The chain employs TRBV9 and TRBJ2-1, with 8 bases that match TRBD2. The CDR3 is 16 residues long. The ends lost 4 bases at V and 1 base at J; junction bases unmatched: 7. CDR1 is SGDLS and CDR2 is YYNGEE in the germline V gene.

This clone came up a few times. The sample has other DNA sequences that encode this CDR3 too. The rearrangement joins TRBV5-1 to TRBJ1-2, with unresolved D. CDR1 and CDR2 (germline): SGHRS, YFSETQ. The CDR3 covers 13 residues. V was cut by 1 base and J by 4 bases, with 8 bases left in between. DNA of the CDR3: TGCGCCAGCAGCTTGTTATCCGGCTATGGCTACACCTTC. It translates to CASSLLSGYGYTF.